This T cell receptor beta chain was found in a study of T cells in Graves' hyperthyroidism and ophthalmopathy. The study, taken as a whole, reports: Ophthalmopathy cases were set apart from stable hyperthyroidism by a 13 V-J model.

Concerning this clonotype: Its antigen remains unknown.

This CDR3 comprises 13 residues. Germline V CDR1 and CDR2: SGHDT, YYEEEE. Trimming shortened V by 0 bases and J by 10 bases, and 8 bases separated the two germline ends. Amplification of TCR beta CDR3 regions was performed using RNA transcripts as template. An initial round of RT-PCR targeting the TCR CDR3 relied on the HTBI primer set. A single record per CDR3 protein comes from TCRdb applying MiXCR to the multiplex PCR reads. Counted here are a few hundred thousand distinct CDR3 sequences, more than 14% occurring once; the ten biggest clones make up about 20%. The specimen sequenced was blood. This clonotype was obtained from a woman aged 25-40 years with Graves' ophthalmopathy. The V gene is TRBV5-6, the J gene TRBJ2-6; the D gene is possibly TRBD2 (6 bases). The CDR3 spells CASSLAAGNVLTF. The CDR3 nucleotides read TGTGCCAGCAGCTTGGCCGCGGGGAACGTCCTGACTTTC.